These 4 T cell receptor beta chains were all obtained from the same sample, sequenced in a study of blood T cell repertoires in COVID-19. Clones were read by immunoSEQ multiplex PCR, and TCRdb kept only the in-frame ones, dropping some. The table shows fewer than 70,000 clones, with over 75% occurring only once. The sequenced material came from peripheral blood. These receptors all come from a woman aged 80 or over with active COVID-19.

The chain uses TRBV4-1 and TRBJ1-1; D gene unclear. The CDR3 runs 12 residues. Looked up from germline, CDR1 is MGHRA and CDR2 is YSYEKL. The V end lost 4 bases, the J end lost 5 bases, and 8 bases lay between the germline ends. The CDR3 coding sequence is TGCGCCAGCAGCCCGGGAGGGACTGAAGCTTTCTTT. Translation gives CASSPGGTEAFF.

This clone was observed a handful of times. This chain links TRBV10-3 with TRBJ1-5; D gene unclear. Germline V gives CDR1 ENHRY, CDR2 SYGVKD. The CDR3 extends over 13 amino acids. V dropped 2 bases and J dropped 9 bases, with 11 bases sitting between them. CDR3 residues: CAISESSGWPQHF. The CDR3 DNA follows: TGTGCCATCAGTGAGAGCTCGGGTTGGCCCCAGCATTTT.

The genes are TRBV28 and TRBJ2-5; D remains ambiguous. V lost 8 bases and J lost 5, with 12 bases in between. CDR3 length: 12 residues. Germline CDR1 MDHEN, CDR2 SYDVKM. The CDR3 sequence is CASAPEVETQYF. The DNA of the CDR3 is TGTGCCAGCGCCCCCGAGGTGGAGACCCAGTACTTC.

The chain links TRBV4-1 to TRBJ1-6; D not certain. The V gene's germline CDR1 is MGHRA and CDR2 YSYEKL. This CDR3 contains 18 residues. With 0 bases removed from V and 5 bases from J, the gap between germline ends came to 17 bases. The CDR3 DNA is TGCGCCAGCAGCCAAGATACCGTCTGGGCAGATAATAATTCACCCCTCCACTTT. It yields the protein CASSQDTVWADNNSPLHF.